This T cell receptor (beta chain) was found in a study of blood T cell repertoires in COVID-19. Overall study context: Acute-phase and convalescent COVID-19 samples originated in the United States, Italy and Spain. From T cells, B-cell-depleted T cells, or PBMCs came the material, which was cDNA or gDNA.

The germline V gene encodes CDR1 MNHEY and CDR2 SVGAGI. This CDR3 comprises 13 residues. The V and J ends lost 6 bases and 0 bases respectively, with 8 bases between them. This clone was picked up one time. Source study methods: Nucleated cell number was recorded as an estimate derived from reference gene primer amplification. Libraries were prepared by immunoSEQ multiplex PCR; TCRdb keeps only in-frame clonotypes and omits some of them. The DNA gave D and trimming, while V, J and clone size come from that table. The sample contains under 55,000 clones, 90% of which appear only once. The chain is built from TRBV6-5 and TRBJ1-1, with D uncertain. This sequence was found in a human donor in a cohort sampled during active COVID-19. Sequencing was carried out using peripheral blood. CDR3 loop: CASRESVNTEAFF. The CDR3 DNA sequence: TGTGCCAGCAGAGAGTCGGTGAACACTGAAGCTTTCTTT.